This T cell receptor beta chain derives from a study of shared clonotypes between healthy human individuals. Findings and caveats of the study: The researchers took only blood, and tissue repertoires probably look different.

Note on this clone: Its antigen is unknown.

The CD8 memory sample joined CD45RO+ cells and CCR7-negative CD45RA+ cells. Each subset's genomic DNA was shared equally among a number of immunoSEQ plates. Produced via immunoSEQ multiplex PCR; TCRdb's table is partial and in-frame only. The sample carries over 100,000 clones, around 65% recorded once. V gave up 2 bases and J gave up 1 base; unmatched junction bases: 6. Germline CDR1 is SGHTA and CDR2 is FQGNSA. This CDR3 spans 16 amino acids. The chain employs TRBV7-2 and TRBJ2-7; TRBD2 agrees at 9 bases. This sequence was found in a woman aged 25 to 39 in good health. The sequencing sample was made of memory CD8+ T cells sorted from blood. As to subset: CD45RO+ cells pooled with CCR7-negative TemRA cells. The CDR3 region has the DNA TGTGCCAGCAGCTTAATGGCGGGAGGGTTGTCCTACGAGCAGTACTTC. It is translated as CASSLMAGGLSYEQYF.